The rows below give T cell receptor beta chains drawn from one sample of a study of cytomegalovirus exposure and HLA in healthy donors. Sequencing was performed with immunoSEQ multiplex PCR; in TCRdb, only in-frame clones are kept and a portion is missing. The table includes around 150,000 clones, around four fifths detected once. Sequencing was done on a sample of PBMCs. The receptor source for this set is a man between 25 and 39 years old in good health and CMV-seropositive. CDR3s include the opening cysteine and the closing phenylalanine or tryptophan. Each record gives: V gene, CDR3 protein.

V: TRBV2; CDR3: CASTERRNTEAFF
V: TRBV9; CDR3: CASSATPDTQYF
V: TRBV5-4; CDR3: CASSLAPSTTQYF
V: TRBV7-2; CDR3: CASSREPGSTRTDTQYF
V: TRBV13; CDR3: CASQKMGGTPSNYGYTF
V: TRBV7-2; CDR3: CASRYRTGRYTF
V: TRBV7-2; CDR3: CASSLARISGANVLTF
V: TRBV5-3; CDR3: CARSRRDGYTF
V: TRBV11-2; CDR3: CASSPSSGGASTDTQYF
V: TRBV19; CDR3: CASIPPQGRANTEAFF
V: TRBV10-1; CDR3: CASSERVAVEQFF
V: TRBV19; CDR3: CASSMITPGQGVGGYTF
V: TRBV11-3; CDR3: CASSLDRGQDEQYF
V: TRBV28; CDR3: CASSQANYGYTF
V: TRBV5-1; CDR3: CASSSLQGMEYEQYF
V: TRBV20-1; CDR3: CSATGTYGYTF
V: TRBV5-8; CDR3: CASSLGGSPYNEQFF
V: TRBV6-4; CDR3: CASSDPQGLADLGETQYF
V: TRBV5-1; CDR3: CASSLVWRGTGYRETQYF
V: TRBV5-5; CDR3: CASSLAEWTFQYF
V: TRBV4-1; CDR3: CASSQEGQGVREQFF
V: TRBV9; CDR3: CASSVGGLSYTGELFF
V: TRBV4-1; CDR3: CASSQDSGTGNVEAFF
V: TRBV9; CDR3: CASSGGVGTVNTEAFF
V: TRBV18; CDR3: CASSPGFGGGMSSYEQYF
V: TRBV9; CDR3: CASSAGTGELFF
V: TRBV11-3; CDR3: CASSYSSYNEQFF
V: TRBV29-1; CDR3: CSVELAGGLYEQYF
V: TRBV7-2; CDR3: CASSLFDRGRDQPQHF
V: TRBV25-1; CDR3: CASSEPLNMNTEAFF
V: TRBV10-3; CDR3: CAISETDHGGNIQYF
V: TRBV5-1; CDR3: CASSLDQGGEAFF
V: TRBV2; CDR3: CASSGNALTGQQFF
V: TRBV2; CDR3: CASRADRAGEQFF
V: TRBV5-1; CDR3: CASATGDTGELFF
V: TRBV19; CDR3: CASSLEGQGAEGYTF
V: TRBV11-1; CDR3: CASSLQDTDTQYF
V: TRBV6-1; CDR3: CASTKQGAVSYGYTF
V: TRBV7-2; CDR3: CASSRQGRAEAFF
V: TRBV25-1; CDR3: CASTPSRTPSSYNEQFF
V: TRBV19; CDR3: CASSRDSSFFYSNQPQHF
V: TRBV5-1; CDR3: CASSSTGEEAFF
V: TRBV5-1; CDR3: CASSEQEYYGYTF
V: TRBV6-6; CDR3: CASTLQAASYGYTF
V: TRBV11-1; CDR3: CASSPSTDTQYF
V: TRBV4-2; CDR3: CASSQPETGIEGEAFF
V: TRBV6-5; CDR3: CASSLERYEKLFF
V: TRBV7-8; CDR3: CASSLPYTDTQYF
V: TRBV29-1; CDR3: CSVEDLMLGGQGFGYTF
V: TRBV6-1; CDR3: CASSEQERGGHQYF
V: TRBV5-1; CDR3: CASSSLQGANTEAFF
V: TRBV30; CDR3: CAWSVKVVRGQGTYTF
V: TRBV9; CDR3: CASRSGNTIYF
V: TRBV7-6; CDR3: CASSLEQGNYGYTF
V: TRBV7-2; CDR3: CASSAGWNQPQHF
V: TRBV7-7; CDR3: CASSPTSGIGTDTQYF
V: TRBV13; CDR3: CASSRQGSGYTF
V: TRBV7-2; CDR3: CASSLVMLRGASGYTF
V: TRBV6-5; CDR3: CASTRTGGIGEQYF